The 25 T cell receptor beta chains below all came from one sample that was sequenced in a study of blood T cell repertoires in COVID-19 (dated by TCRdb to the early 2020s). The method was the immunoSEQ multiplex PCR assay. Sourced from immuneACCESS, this table was stored by TCRdb with only in-frame sequences that have V and J called. A share of the clones is absent; for the studies checked, an unresolved V gene accounts for under half, and the remainder has no known explanation. The sample records under 95,000 clones, about 83% of which are singletons. The ten largest clones capture roughly 5% of the sample. Sequenced: peripheral blood. The receptors come from a man in his sixties with acute or convalescent COVID-19.

In this sample, this clone turned up once. This chain joins TRBV6-5 and TRBJ2-4; tentative D call: TRBD2 (7 bases). Germline-derived CDR1 and CDR2 are MNHEY and SVGAGI. V lost 6 bases and J lost 2, with 14 bases in between. The CDR3 length is 15 residues. The DNA of the CDR3 is TGTGCCAGCAGCGAGGGGGGGAAGACCAAAAACATTCAGTACTTC. As protein: CASSEGGKTKNIQYF.

This chain links TRBV30 with TRBJ2-2; D gene uncertain. The CDR3 covers 15 residues. Trimming shortened V by 0 bases and J by 1 base, and 9 bases separated the two germline ends. Per germline, CDR1 GTSNPN and CDR2 SVGIG (reference sequence). Here the CDR3 reads CAWSVLAGNTGELFF. The CDR3 nucleotides read TGTGCCTGGAGTGTACTGGCAGGGAACACCGGGGAGCTGTTTTTT.

V usage is TRBV6-2 or TRBV6-3 and J usage is TRBJ1-5; 9 bases agree with TRBD1. J gave up 2 bases and V 7 bases, and 6 bases lay outside the gene matches. The CDR3 loop spans 15 amino acids. Per germline, CDR1 MNHEY and CDR2 SVGEGT. CDR3: CASNPQGAGNQPQHF. The CDR3 bases are TGTGCCAGCAACCCACAGGGGGCTGGCAATCAGCCCCAGCATTTT.

V usage is TRBV19 and J usage is TRBJ1-1; a possible D gene is TRBD1 (5 bases). The CDR3 covers 16 residues. V lost 3 bases to trimming and J lost 5 bases, with 19 bases between them. The germline V gene has CDR1 LNHDA and CDR2 SQIVND (reference sequence). The CDR3 here is CASSISVSGQRTEAFF. Written as DNA, the CDR3 is TGTGCCAGTAGTATTTCAGTTTCCGGACAAAGGACTGAAGCTTTCTTT.

The chain carries TRBV6-5 and TRBJ1-2; D possibly corresponds to TRBD1 (5 bases). V was pared by 5 bases and J by 4 bases, with 17 bases between. This CDR3 has 15 residues. Per germline, CDR1 MNHEY and CDR2 SVGAGI. Here the CDR3 reads CASSKSLDRFYGYTF. The CDR3, as DNA: TGTGCCAGCAGTAAATCCCTCGACAGATTCTATGGCTACACCTTC.

Comments on this clone: Its ends do not fully match the called genes, so a read error is possible. The chain couples TRBV12-5 to TRBJ1-1; D gene uncertain. The germline gives CDR1 LGHNT, CDR2 FRNRAP. This CDR3 is built from 13 residues. DNA for the CDR3: TGTGCTAGTGGGTTGGGCGACAATCCTGAAGCTTTCTTT. The encoded protein is CASGLGDNPEAFF.

The chain links TRBV9 to TRBJ1-2; no firm D call. V shed 6 bases and J shed 2 bases, with 14 bases lying between them. Germline V gene lookup returns CDR1 SGDLS and CDR2 YYNGEE. The length of the CDR3 is 14 residues. The DNA for the CDR3 is TGTGCCAGCACCCCCGGTCGAGCGAACTATGGCTACACCTTC. Translating it yields CASTPGRANYGYTF.

The chain has TRBV2 and TRBJ1-2; 7 bases fit TRBD1. Per the germline V gene, CDR1 is SNHLY and CDR2 is FYNNEI. The CDR3 totals 15 residues. V lost 0 bases and J lost 11; bases outside the gene matches: 12. CDR3 loop: CASSEANTGARWYTF. The DNA of the CDR3 is TGTGCCAGCAGTGAAGCGAACACAGGGGCAAGATGGTACACCTTC.

The chain couples TRBV29-1 to TRBJ2-6; perhaps TRBD2 as D (6 bases). Germline CDR1 SQVTM, CDR2 ANQGSEA. The CDR3 covers 16 residues. The V and J ends lost 7 bases and 0 bases respectively, with 16 bases between them. For the CDR3, the DNA is TGCAGCGCGACAGCTGGGGGGAGCTCTGGGGCCAACGTCCTGACTTTC. Protein sequence: CSATAGGSSGANVLTF.

The gene calls are TRBV3-1 (or the pseudogene TRBV3-2) and TRBJ1-6; tentatively, D is TRBD1 (5 bases). V was pared by 2 bases and J by 10 bases, with 9 bases between. The CDR3 length is 13 residues. Germline lookup yields CDR1 LGHDT and CDR2 YNNKEL (reference sequence). The CDR3 protein is CASSQLGASPLHF. For the CDR3, the DNA is TGTGCCAGCAGCCAACTTGGGGCCTCACCCCTCCACTTT.

The V gene is TRBV10-3, the J gene TRBJ1-1, with TRBD1 matching over 9 bases. This CDR3 has 16 residues. Per the germline V gene, CDR1 is ENHRY and CDR2 is SYGVKD. The V and J ends lost 8 bases and 3 bases, in that order; junction bases with no gene match: 13. The chain's CDR3 is CAILPGTGGADTEAFF. CDR3 coding DNA: TGTGCCATCCTGCCCGGAACAGGGGGCGCGGACACTGAAGCTTTCTTT.

This rearrangement joins TRBV15 to TRBJ2-7, with TRBD1 matching 8 bases. CDR1 and CDR2 from the germline V gene are LNHNV and YYDKDF (reference sequence). With 1 base clipped from V and 0 bases from J, the junction kept 5 bases outside the gene matches. The length of the CDR3 is 16 residues. The CDR3 spells CATSRGRTGSSYEQYF. The CDR3 nucleotides are TGTGCCACCAGCAGAGGAAGGACAGGGAGCTCCTACGAGCAGTACTTC.

This clone showed up just once. The CDR3 sequence is CASSLGSGAQSTQYF. In DNA form, the CDR3 reads TGTGCCAGCAGCTTAGGCAGTGGGGCACAGAGTACGCAGTATTTT. The V gene is TRBV13, the J gene TRBJ2-3, with D maybe TRBD1 (5 bases). The ends were cut back, 0 bases at V and 8 bases at J, with 15 bases in the middle. Per germline, CDR1 PRHDT and CDR2 FYEKMQ (reference sequence). The CDR3 is 15 residues long.

The chain employs TRBV3-1 (or the pseudogene TRBV3-2) and TRBJ1-5; D gene ambiguous. The germline V gene has CDR1 LGHDT and CDR2 YNNKEL (reference sequence). Trimming left V 2 bases short and J 4 bases short, with 9 bases between. The CDR3 covers 14 residues. CDR3 bases: TGTGCCAGCAGCCAAAACAACGGGAATCAGCCCCAGCATTTT. Its translation: CASSQNNGNQPQHF.

This chain's CDR3 is CASPTAPNNQPQHF. The DNA for the CDR3 is TGTGCCAGCCCCACTGCGCCAAACAATCAGCCCCAGCATTTT. The chain joins TRBV27 to TRBJ1-5, with D unresolved. Germline CDR1 reads MNHEY; CDR2 reads SMNVEV (reference sequence). The V gene lost 8 bases and the J gene lost 3 bases, with 14 bases spanning the gap. The CDR3 runs 14 residues.

The table lists this clone with a few counts. The chain recombines TRBV12-3 or TRBV12-4 with TRBJ2-5; no firm D call. V dropped 2 bases and J dropped 3 bases, with 7 bases sitting between them. CDR3 length: 13 residues. The CDR3 DNA follows: TGTGCCAGCAGTTTAATAGTGAAAGAGACCCAGTACTTC. Translating gives CASSLIVKETQYF.

The rearrangement links TRBV7-9 to TRBJ2-1; D is ambiguous. The germline CDR1 and CDR2 sequences are SEHNR and FQNEAQ (reference sequence). The CDR3 extends over 12 amino acids. Between the trimmed V and J ends, which lost 3 bases and 8 bases, there was a span of 8 bases. CDR3 protein: CASSLLSHEQFF. The DNA for the CDR3 is TGTGCCAGCAGCTTGCTCAGTCATGAGCAGTTCTTC.

The CDR3 nucleotides are TGTGCCAGCAGTCCAAGGACTAGCGGGGGTATCGGCAATGAGCAGTTCTTC. Protein product: CASSPRTSGGIGNEQFF. The chain recombines TRBV27 with TRBJ2-1; the match to TRBD2 covers 13 bases. The CDR3 consists of 17 residues. The germline V gene encodes CDR1 MNHEY and CDR2 SMNVEV (reference sequence). V was clipped by 5 bases and J by 6 bases; unmatched bases: 10.

The CDR3 coding sequence is TGTGCCAGCAGCCTCACGGAGAGAGGGAAGGGAGCTTTCTTT. The encoded protein is CASSLTERGKGAFF. V is TRBV3-1 (or the pseudogene TRBV3-2) and J is TRBJ1-1; D is undetermined. The CDR3 runs 14 residues. In germline, CDR1 is LGHDT, CDR2 YNNKEL (reference sequence). Trimming took off 4 bases at V and 10 bases at J, with 19 bases between the two ends.

The chain employs TRBV19 and TRBJ1-2; weak D call: TRBD1 (6 bases). This CDR3 comprises 15 residues. V was trimmed by 3 bases and J by 7 bases, leaving 18 bases between them. Germline-derived CDR1 and CDR2 are LNHDA and SQIVND (reference sequence). CDR3 DNA sequence: TGTGCCAGTAGTATCGGGGGGGGCGCGACGGTTGGCTACACCTTC. Its translation is CASSIGGGATVGYTF.

The chain uses TRBV19 and TRBJ2-3; TRBD1 is a possible D gene (5 bases). Trimming took off 4 bases at V and 0 bases at J, with 17 bases between the two ends. CDR3 length equals 17 residues. Germline CDR1 LNHDA, CDR2 SQIVND (reference sequence). For the CDR3, the DNA is TGTGCCAGTAGTAAACAGACAGCCCTTAGTAGCACAGATACGCAGTATTTT. It translates to CASSKQTALSSTDTQYF.

The chain is built from TRBV3-1 (or the pseudogene TRBV3-2) and TRBJ2-7; tentatively, D is TRBD1 (6 bases). The V gene's germline CDR1 is LGHDT and CDR2 YNNKEL (reference sequence). V lost 1 base and J lost 2, with 9 bases in between. There are 14 residues in the CDR3. The CDR3 region has the DNA TGTGCCAGCAGCCAAGTAGCAGGGGCCTACGAGCAGTACTTC. As protein: CASSQVAGAYEQYF.

The chain carries TRBV9 and TRBJ2-5; 10 bases agree with TRBD2. V lost 4 bases to trimming and J lost 5 bases; unmatched junction nucleotides: 8. In germline, CDR1 is SGDLS, CDR2 YYNGEE. The CDR3 runs 15 residues. The CDR3: CASSSRAGGVETQYF. CDR3 nucleotide sequence: TGTGCCAGCAGCTCCCGAGCGGGGGGGGTGGAGACCCAGTACTTC.

The CDR3 reads CATGETQNTGELFF. CDR3 sequence (DNA): TGTGCCACCGGGGAGACCCAGAACACCGGGGAGCTGTTTTTT. The J gene is TRBJ2-2, the V gene TRBV24-1; D possibly corresponds to TRBD2 (5 bases). Trimming removed 9 bases from V and 1 base from J, with 11 bases in between. Germline CDR1 reads KGHDR; CDR2 reads SFDVKD. This CDR3 is 14 amino acids long.

This clone is a singleton in its sample. The chain uses TRBV19 and TRBJ1-2, with D possibly being TRBD1 (5 bases). Germline loops: CDR1 LNHDA, CDR2 SQIVND (reference sequence). The CDR3 has 14 amino acids. Between the trimmed V and J ends, which lost 4 bases and 4 bases, there was a span of 13 bases. CDR3 loop: CASSSGGIGYGYTF. The CDR3, as DNA: TGTGCCAGTAGTAGCGGGGGGATCGGCTATGGCTACACCTTC.